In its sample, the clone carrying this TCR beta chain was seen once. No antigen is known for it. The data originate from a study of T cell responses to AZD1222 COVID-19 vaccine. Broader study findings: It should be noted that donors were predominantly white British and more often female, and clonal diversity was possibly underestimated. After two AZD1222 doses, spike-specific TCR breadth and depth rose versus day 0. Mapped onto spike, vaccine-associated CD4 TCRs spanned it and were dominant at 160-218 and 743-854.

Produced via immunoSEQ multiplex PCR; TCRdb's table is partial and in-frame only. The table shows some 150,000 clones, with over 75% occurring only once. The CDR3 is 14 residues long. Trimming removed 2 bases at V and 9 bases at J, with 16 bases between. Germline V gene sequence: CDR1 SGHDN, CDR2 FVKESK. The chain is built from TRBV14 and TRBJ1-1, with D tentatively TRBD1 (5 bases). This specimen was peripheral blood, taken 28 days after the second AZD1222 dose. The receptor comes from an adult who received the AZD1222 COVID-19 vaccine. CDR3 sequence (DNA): TGTGCCAGCAGCCAAACCGGGACGTCACTGAAAGCTTTCTTT. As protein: CASSQTGTSLKAFF.